In this sample, the clone carrying this T cell receptor beta chain is large. Genomic DNA was the source, and TCR beta CDR3 was amplified from it by two-round multiplex PCR. For every TRBV and TRBJ gene, a specific primer was used in first-round PCR. TCRdb itself ran the multiplex PCR reads through MiXCR, one entry per CDR3 protein. This table holds about 13,000 distinct CDR3 sequences, roughly a quarter found once. This entry is derived from a study of prognosis after radiotherapy for stage I lung cancer. Background on the study: Across the cohort, concurrent therapy accompanying stereotactic body radiotherapy was administered to no patient.

Patients were all node-negative on CT and PET/CT, lacking prior chemotherapy, radiotherapy or other malignancies. The germline V gene has CDR1 SNHLY and CDR2 FYNNEI. V was shortened by 7 bases and J by 4 bases, with 17 bases between the two germline ends. CDR3 length: 15 amino acids. Specimen: PBMCs, collected before or after stereotactic body radiation therapy (not recorded which). The gene calls are TRBV2 and TRBJ2-1, with TRBD2 as a possible D gene (6 bases). This sequence was found in a donor at least 50 years old with non-small cell lung cancer. The CDR3 sequence is CASTTLGRGYNEQFF. The CDR3 DNA sequence: TGTGCCAGCACCACCTTGGGGCGGGGTTACAATGAGCAGTTCTTC.